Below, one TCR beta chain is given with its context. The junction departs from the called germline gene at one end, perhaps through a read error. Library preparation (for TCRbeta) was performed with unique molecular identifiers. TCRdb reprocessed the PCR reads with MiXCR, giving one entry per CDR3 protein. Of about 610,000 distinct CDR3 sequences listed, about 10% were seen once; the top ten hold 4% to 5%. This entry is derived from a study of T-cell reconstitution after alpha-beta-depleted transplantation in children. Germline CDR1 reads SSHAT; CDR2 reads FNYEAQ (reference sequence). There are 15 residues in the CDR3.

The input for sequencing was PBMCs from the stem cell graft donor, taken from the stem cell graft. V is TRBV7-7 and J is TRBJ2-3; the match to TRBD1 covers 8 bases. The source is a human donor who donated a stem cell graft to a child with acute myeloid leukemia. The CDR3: CASSPGTGPTDTQYF. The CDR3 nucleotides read TGTGCTAGCAGCCCCGGGACAGGTCCCACAGATACGCAGTATTTT.